Below, one TCR beta chain is given with its context. What it binds is not known. Through 5' RACE with UMI labels, the TRB cDNA libraries were prepared. No DNA is given; TCRdb re-called the 5' RACE reads and lists each CDR3 protein once. This repertoire includes tens of thousands of distinct CDR3 sequences. The data belong to a study of CXCR3-negative and CXCR3-positive naive CD8 T cells. Study results and limitations: TRB CDR3 properties indicated TCR strength, while surface CD5 was similar across naive subsets. With respect to TRBV-TRBJ usage, naive CXCR3-negative and CXCR3-positive cells were similar; memory differed.

The CDR3 consists of 16 residues. Germline CDR1 reads LGHDT; CDR2 reads YNNKEL (reference sequence). The source of this sequence is a human donor in good health. Some clones in this sample may be carry-over from other donors' samples. The sequenced sample was memory CD8+ T cells from blood. The chain combines TRBV3-1 with TRBJ1-2; TCRdb's assignment of TRBD1 cannot be checked, as there is no DNA. The CDR3 reads CASSQDLDRESYGYTF.